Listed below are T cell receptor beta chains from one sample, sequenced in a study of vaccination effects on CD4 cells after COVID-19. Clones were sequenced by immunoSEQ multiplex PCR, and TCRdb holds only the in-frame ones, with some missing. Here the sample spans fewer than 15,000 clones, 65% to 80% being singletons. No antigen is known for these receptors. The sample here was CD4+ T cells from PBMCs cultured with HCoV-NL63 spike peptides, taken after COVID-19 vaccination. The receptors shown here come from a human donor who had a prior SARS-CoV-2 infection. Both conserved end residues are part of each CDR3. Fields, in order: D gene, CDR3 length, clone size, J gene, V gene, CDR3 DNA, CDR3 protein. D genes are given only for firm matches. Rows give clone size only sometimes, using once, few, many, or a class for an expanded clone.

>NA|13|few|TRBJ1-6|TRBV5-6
TGTGCCAGCAGCTTAGGACCCTCCTCACCCCTCCACTTT
CASSLGPSSPLHF
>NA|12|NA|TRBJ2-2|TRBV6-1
TGTGCCAGCAGTGATGTGACCGGGGAGCTGTTTTTT
CASSDVTGELFF
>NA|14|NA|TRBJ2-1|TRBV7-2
TGTGCCAGCAGCTTAGCAGGGTTTTACAATGAGCAGTTCTTC
CASSLAGFYNEQFF
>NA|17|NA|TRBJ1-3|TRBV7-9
TGTGCCAGCAGCTCTAGCCCAGGCGTGGGTTCTGGAAACACCATATATTTT
CASSSSPGVGSGNTIYF
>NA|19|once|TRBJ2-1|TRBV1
TGCACCAGCAAAAACCACCACCCATATAGGATAGCGGACTACAATGAGCAGTTCTTC
CTSKNHHPYRIADYNEQFF
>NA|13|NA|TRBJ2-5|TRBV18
TGTGCCAGCTCACCACCGGGGAGAGAGACCCAGTACTTC
CASSPPGRETQYF
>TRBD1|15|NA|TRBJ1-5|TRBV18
TGTGCCAGCTCACTCGGGACAGGGAGCGATCAGCCCCAGCATTTT
CASSLGTGSDQPQHF
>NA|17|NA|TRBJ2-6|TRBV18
TGTGCCAGCTCACAGGGCGTTCCCCCCTCTGGGGCCAACGTCCTGACTTTC
CASSQGVPPSGANVLTF
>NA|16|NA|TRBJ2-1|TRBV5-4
TGTGCCAGCAGCTTGGGCTCGGGGAACTCCTACAATGAGCAGTTCTTC
CASSLGSGNSYNEQFF
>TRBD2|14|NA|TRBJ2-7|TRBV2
TGTGCCAGCAGTGTAACGGGAGGGCCGGTCGAGCAGTACTTC
CASSVTGGPVEQYF
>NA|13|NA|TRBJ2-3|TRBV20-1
TGCAGTGCTAGTGTCAGGGCCACAGATACGCAGTATTTT
CSASVRATDTQYF
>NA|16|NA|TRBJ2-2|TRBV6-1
TGTGCCAGCAGTGAATATGGGGGAGGGGGCACCGGGGAGCTGTTTTTT
CASSEYGGGGTGELFF
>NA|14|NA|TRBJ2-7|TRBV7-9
TGTGCCAGCAGCCCGACGGGACCCCCCTACGAGCAGTACTTC
CASSPTGPPYEQYF
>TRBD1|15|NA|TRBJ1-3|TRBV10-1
TGCGCCAGCAGAACCCGGGACAGGCAGGGAAACACCATATATTTT
CASRTRDRQGNTIYF
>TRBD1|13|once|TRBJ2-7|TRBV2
TGTGCCAGCATCCGGGACAGGGACTACGAGCAGTACTTC
CASIRDRDYEQYF
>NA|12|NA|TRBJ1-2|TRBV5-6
TGTGCCAGCAGCCGAGGATTATATGGCTACACCTTC
CASSRGLYGYTF
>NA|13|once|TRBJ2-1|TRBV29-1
TGCAGCAGCCTGACTAGGGGTTACAATGAGCAGTTCTTC
CSSLTRGYNEQFF
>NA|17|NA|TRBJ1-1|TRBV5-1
TGCGCCAGCAGCTTGGCTTGGGGCAGGGACTCGAACACTGAAGCTTTCTTT
CASSLAWGRDSNTEAFF
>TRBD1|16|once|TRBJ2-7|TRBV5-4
TGTGCCAGCAGCCCCCTCGTCGGACAGGGAATTAACGAGCAGTACTTC
CASSPLVGQGINEQYF
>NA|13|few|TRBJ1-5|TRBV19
TGTGCCAGTAGTCCCCCATACAATCAGCCCCAGCATTTT
CASSPPYNQPQHF
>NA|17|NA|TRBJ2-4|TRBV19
TGTGCCAGTAGTATGTTTCGGACAGCCTACTTCAAAAACATTCAGTACTTC
CASSMFRTAYFKNIQYF
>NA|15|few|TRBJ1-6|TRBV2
TGTGCCAGCAGTGAACCCTGGGGACGGAATTCACCCCTCCACTTT
CASSEPWGRNSPLHF
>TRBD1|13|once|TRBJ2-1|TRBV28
TGTGCCAGCGCCACAGGGGGGAGGAATGAGCAGTTCTTC
CASATGGRNEQFF
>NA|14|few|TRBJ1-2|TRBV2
TGTGCCAGCAGTGGTCAGGCGGCTGTCTATGGCTACACCTTC
CASSGQAAVYGYTF
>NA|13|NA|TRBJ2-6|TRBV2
TGTGCCAGCAGTGGGACTGGGGCCAACGTCCTGACTTTC
CASSGTGANVLTF
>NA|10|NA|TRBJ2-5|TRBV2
TGTGCCAGTCAGACCGAGACCCAGTACTTC
CASQTETQYF
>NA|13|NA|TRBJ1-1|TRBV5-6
TGTGCCAGCAGCTTGTTCGAGAACACTGAAGCTTTCTTT
CASSLFENTEAFF
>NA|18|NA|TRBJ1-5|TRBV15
TGTGCCACCAGTACGAACCTAGTGGGGGGAATACGCAATCAGCCCCAGCATTTT
CATSTNLVGGIRNQPQHF
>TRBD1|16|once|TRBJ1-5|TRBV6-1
TGTGCCAGCAGTGAAAAAGACAGGGTAATGAATCAGCCCCAGCATTTT
CASSEKDRVMNQPQHF
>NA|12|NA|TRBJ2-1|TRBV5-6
TGTGCCAGCAGCAGACTATACAATGAGCAGTTCTTC
CASSRLYNEQFF
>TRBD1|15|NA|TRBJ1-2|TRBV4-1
TGCGCCAGCAGCCAAGGGACGAGACAGGGTAGGAGCTACACCTTC
CASSQGTRQGRSYTF